This TCR beta chain came from a study of blood T cell repertoires in COVID-19. As for the study in general: Sites in the United States, Italy and Spain provided acute and convalescent COVID-19 samples.

This clone was observed a few times. As originally analysed: Amplification with reference gene primers provided the estimates of nucleated cell counts. Using immunoSEQ multiplex PCR, the repertoire was profiled, and TCRdb retains in-frame clones only, with some absent. The V and J calls and clone size come from that table; D and trimming were worked out from the DNA. This table holds about 210,000 clones, about 83% found once. Trimming removed 1 base from V and 4 bases from J; junction bases left unmatched: 4. The CDR3 runs to 15 residues. Germline values: CDR1 SGHKS, CDR2 YYEKEE (reference sequence).

The clonotype comes from a woman in her 50s with active or convalescent COVID-19. The sample comprised peripheral blood. The chain uses TRBV5-5 and TRBJ1-1, with 10 bases identical to TRBD1. CDR3 in amino acids: CASSLRGQGGTEAFF. CDR3 sequence (DNA): TGTGCCAGCAGCTTGAGAGGACAGGGGGGCACTGAAGCTTTCTTT.